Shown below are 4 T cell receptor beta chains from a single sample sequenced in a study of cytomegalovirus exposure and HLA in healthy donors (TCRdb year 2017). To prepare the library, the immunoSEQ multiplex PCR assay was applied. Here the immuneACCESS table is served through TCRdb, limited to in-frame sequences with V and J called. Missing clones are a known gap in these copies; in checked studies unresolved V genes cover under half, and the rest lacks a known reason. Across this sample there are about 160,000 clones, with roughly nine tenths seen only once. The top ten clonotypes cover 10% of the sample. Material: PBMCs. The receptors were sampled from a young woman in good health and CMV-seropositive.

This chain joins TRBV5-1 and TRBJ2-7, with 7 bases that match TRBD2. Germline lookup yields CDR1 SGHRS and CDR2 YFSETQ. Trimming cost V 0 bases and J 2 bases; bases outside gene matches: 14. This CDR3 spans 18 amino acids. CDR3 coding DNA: TGCGCCAGCAGCTTGGCAATGGTTCGGGAGGACACTACCTACGAGCAGTACTTC. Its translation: CASSLAMVREDTTYEQYF.

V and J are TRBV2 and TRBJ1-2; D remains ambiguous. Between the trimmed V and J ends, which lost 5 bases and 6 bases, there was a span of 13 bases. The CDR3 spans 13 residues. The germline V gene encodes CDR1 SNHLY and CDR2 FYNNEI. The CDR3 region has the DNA TGTGCCAGCAGTTTTCGACTGACGGATGGCTACACCTTC. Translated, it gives CASSFRLTDGYTF.

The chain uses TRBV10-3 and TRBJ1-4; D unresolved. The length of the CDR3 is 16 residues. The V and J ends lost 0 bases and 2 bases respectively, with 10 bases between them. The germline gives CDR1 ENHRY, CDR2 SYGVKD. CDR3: CAISESYGVTNEKLFF. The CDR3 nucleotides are TGTGCCATCAGTGAGTCGTACGGGGTTACTAATGAAAAACTGTTTTTT.

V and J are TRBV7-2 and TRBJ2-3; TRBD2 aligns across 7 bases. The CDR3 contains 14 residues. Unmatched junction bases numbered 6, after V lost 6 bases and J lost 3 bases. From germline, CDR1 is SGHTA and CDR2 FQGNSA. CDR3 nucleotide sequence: TGTGCCAGCAGACAAGCGGGAACGACAGATACGCAGTATTTT. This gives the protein CASRQAGTTDTQYF.